The T cell receptor beta chain described here comes from a study of control samples from healthy donors and cancer patients. This clone was picked up one time. TCRdb's copy holds only in-frame clones and misses some; the assay was immunoSEQ multiplex PCR. The profile shows some 150,000 clones, 94% of them singletons. This TCR was recovered from a man between 35 and 55 years old in good health. The sample taken for sequencing was blood.

CDR3 residues: CASSLRAPPAYGYTF. The CDR3 coding sequence is TGTGCCAGCAGCCTCCGGGCGCCCCCTGCCTATGGCTACACCTTC. V and J are TRBV13 and TRBJ1-2; no reliable D call. The CDR3 contains 15 residues. Germline loops: CDR1 PRHDT, CDR2 FYEKMQ (reference sequence). V was shortened by 5 bases and J by 4 bases, with 17 bases between the two germline ends. The whole variable domain, remainder taken from reference TRBV13 and TRBJ1-2, is AAGVIQSPRHLIKEKRETATLKCYPIPRHDTVYWYQQGPGQDPQFLISFYEKMQSDKGSIPDRFSAQQFSDYHSELNMSSLELGDSALYFCASSLRAPPAYGYTFGSGTRLTVV.